Below, 29 T cell receptor beta chains from the same sample are listed, as sequenced in a study of cytomegalovirus exposure and HLA in healthy donors. This PCR relied on a set of 60 Vbeta primers and 13 Jbeta primers. Clones were read by immunoSEQ multiplex PCR, and TCRdb kept only the in-frame ones, dropping some. The sample holds tens of thousands of clones. Material: PBMCs. These receptors came from a man aged 25-45 years in good health and CMV-seropositive.

CDR3 protein: CASSQVTSGWETQYF. DNA of the CDR3: TGCGCCAGCAGCCAAGTTACTAGCGGGTGGGAGACCCAGTACTTC. This chain uses TRBV4-1 with TRBJ2-5; TRBD2 aligns across 9 bases. V lost 1 base, J lost 5 bases, and 5 bases stayed unmatched. This CDR3 region has 15 residues. Germline V gene data show CDR1 as MGHRA and CDR2 as YSYEKL.

This chain connects TRBV5-1 to TRBJ2-1; possibly TRBD1 for D (6 bases). This CDR3 is built from 16 residues. Trimming took 4 bases from V and 2 from J, leaving 16 bases between them. From germline, CDR1 is SGHRS and CDR2 YFSETQ. The CDR3 loop reads CASSTSGTHTYNEQFF. DNA for the CDR3: TGCGCCAGCAGCACCTCCGGGACACACACCTACAATGAGCAGTTCTTC.

The V call is TRBV6-5, the J call TRBJ1-2; D is possibly TRBD1 (5 bases). V shed 5 bases and J shed 3 bases, with 10 bases lying between them. Germline V lookup: CDR1 MNHEY, CDR2 SVGAGI. This CDR3 is built from 13 residues. The DNA for the CDR3 is TGTGCCAGCAGTATAGGGGCGCACTATGGCTACACCTTC. Protein sequence: CASSIGAHYGYTF.

V gene TRBV7-9 combines with J gene TRBJ1-1, with 9 bases that match TRBD1. Germline lookup yields CDR1 SEHNR and CDR2 FQNEAQ (reference sequence). J gave up 0 bases and V 3 bases, and 8 bases lay outside the gene matches. The CDR3 runs to 17 residues. The CDR3 DNA reads as TGTGCCAGCAGCTTTGTCCCGGGACAGGGTCTGAACACTGAAGCTTTCTTT. Translation: CASSFVPGQGLNTEAFF.

The chain is built from TRBV6-5 and TRBJ1-5, with TRBD1 matching over 12 bases. CDR3 length: 15 amino acids. Germline V gives CDR1 MNHEY, CDR2 SVGAGI. V lost 5 bases and J lost 9; bases outside the gene matches: 8. The CDR3 region is CASSTGQGAEWPQHF. The CDR3 bases are TGTGCCAGCAGTACGGGACAGGGGGCAGAGTGGCCCCAGCATTTT.

The chain links TRBV30 to TRBJ2-2, with TRBD1 matching over 8 bases. The length of the CDR3 is 13 residues. The germline V gene encodes CDR1 GTSNPN and CDR2 SVGIG (reference sequence). With V trimmed by 5 bases and J by 4 bases, 3 bases remained unmatched. This CDR3 reads CAWQGASTGELFF. CDR3 in DNA: TGTGCCTGGCAGGGGGCGAGCACCGGGGAGCTGTTTTTT.

V usage is TRBV19 and J usage is TRBJ2-2; tentative D call: TRBD2 (5 bases). In germline, CDR1 is LNHDA, CDR2 SQIVND (reference sequence). This CDR3 region has 15 residues. Trimming left V 0 bases short and J 3 bases short, with 8 bases between. The CDR3 here is CASSIEGGYTGELFF. Here the CDR3 DNA reads TGTGCCAGTAGTATAGAGGGCGGGTACACCGGGGAGCTGTTTTTT.

The chain recombines TRBV7-2 with TRBJ2-5; D is possibly TRBD2 (5 bases). V lost 1 base and J 6 bases, leaving 6 bases between the germline ends. This CDR3 comprises 12 residues. The germline V gene encodes CDR1 SGHTA and CDR2 FQGNSA. The CDR3 region has the DNA TGTGCCAGCAGCTTAGACGGGAAGACCCAGTACTTC. As protein: CASSLDGKTQYF.

The chain carries TRBV5-4 and TRBJ2-6; perhaps TRBD1 as D (6 bases). Per the germline V gene, CDR1 is SGHNT and CDR2 is YYREEE (reference sequence). The CDR3 runs 16 residues. Trimming cost V 4 bases and J 3 bases, with 14 bases left between them. CDR3 sequence reads: CASSPRGSFGANVLTF. The CDR3 DNA reads as TGTGCCAGCAGCCCCAGGGGTAGTTTTGGGGCCAACGTCCTGACTTTC.

As concerns this clone: At one boundary the junction diverges from the germline segment, which might be a read error. The chain is built from TRBV5-1 and TRBJ2-7; weak D call: TRBD2 (5 bases). In germline, CDR1 is SGHRS, CDR2 YFSETQ. This CDR3 contains 14 residues. The DNA of the CDR3 is TGCGCCAGCAGCTTGACCGGAGGCTCCGACGAGCAGTACTTC. Translation: CASSLTGGSDEQYF.

V is TRBV6-5 and J is TRBJ1-2; D may be TRBD1 (5 bases). Trimming left V 2 bases short and J 6 bases short, with 16 bases between. Germline-derived CDR1 and CDR2 are MNHEY and SVGAGI. The CDR3 length is 15 residues. The CDR3 nucleotides read TGTGCCAGCAGTTACACCTGGGGCGAGATGGATGGCTACACCTTC. It translates to CASSYTWGEMDGYTF.

The chain uses TRBV6-1 and TRBJ2-7; the match to TRBD2 covers 7 bases. The ends lost 1 base at V and 1 base at J; junction bases unmatched: 7. The CDR3 contains 16 residues. In germline, CDR1 is MNHNS, CDR2 SASEGT. Here the CDR3 DNA reads TGTGCCAGCAGTGAAGTGGTCAGGGACTATTCCTACGAGCAGTACTTC. Amino acids: CASSEVVRDYSYEQYF.

J is TRBJ1-5 and V is TRBV7-6; 7 bases match TRBD1. Germline CDR1 SGHVS, CDR2 FNYEAQ. The CDR3 covers 15 residues. Germline trimming cut 4 bases from V and 2 bases from J; bases unmatched to any gene: 5. The CDR3 loop reads CASSSETGRNQPQHF. The CDR3 DNA follows: TGTGCCAGCAGCTCGGAGACAGGGCGCAATCAGCCCCAGCATTTT.

This rearrangement joins TRBV7-9 to TRBJ2-3, with 10 bases aligning to TRBD2. The V gene's germline CDR1 is SEHNR and CDR2 FQNEAQ (reference sequence). This CDR3 comprises 18 residues. With 4 bases clipped from V and 2 bases from J, the junction kept 12 bases outside the gene matches. In DNA form, the CDR3 reads TGTGCCAGCAGCTGCGCGGGTCTAGCGGGAGACAACACAGATACGCAGTATTTT. This sequence encodes CASSCAGLAGDNTDTQYF.

V is TRBV5-1 and J is TRBJ1-1; weak D call: TRBD1 (5 bases). The CDR3 sequence is 13 residues long. Germline V CDR1 and CDR2: SGHRS, YFSETQ. V was shortened by 0 bases and J by 5 bases, with 8 bases between the two germline ends. CDR3 region: CASSLGGETEAFF. The CDR3, as DNA: TGCGCCAGCAGCTTGGGGGGGGAGACTGAAGCTTTCTTT.

Comments on this clone: The junction and the germline gene differ at one end; a read error may be behind it. At the DNA level, this CDR3 is encoded by other sequences in the same sample as well. This rearrangement joins TRBV15 to TRBJ1-6; no definite D call. Germline values: CDR1 LNHNV, CDR2 YYDKDF (reference sequence). CDR3 size: 12 residues. CDR3 amino acids: CATGGPQAPLHF. Here the CDR3 DNA reads TGTGCCACCGGTGGCCCCCAGGCACCCCTACACTTT.

Here the CDR3 reads CASSPRDRARYEQYF. The CDR3 nucleotides read TGTGCCAGCTCACCAAGAGACAGGGCCCGCTACGAGCAGTACTTC. The chain carries TRBV18 and TRBJ2-7, with 7 bases fitting TRBD1. The germline gives CDR1 KGHSH, CDR2 LQKENI. The CDR3 runs to 15 residues. With V trimmed by 2 bases and J by 3 bases, 7 bases remained unmatched.

This chain joins TRBV5-4 and TRBJ2-7, with 9 nucleotides matching TRBD1. Germline CDR1 SGHNT, CDR2 YYREEE (reference sequence). There are 15 residues in the CDR3. V was clipped by 4 bases and J by 2 bases; unmatched bases: 7. The CDR3 here is CASSTGTGTAYEQYF. CDR3 bases: TGTGCCAGCAGCACCGGGACAGGGACCGCCTACGAGCAGTACTTC.

This sequence joins TRBV30 and TRBJ2-1; 8 bases fit TRBD2. This CDR3 contains 19 residues. CDR1 is GTSNPN and CDR2 is SVGIG in the germline V gene (reference sequence). V was pared by 0 bases and J by 0 bases, with 13 bases of the junction left unmatched. CDR3 loop: CAWSVRGLAGDFSYNEQFF. The CDR3 DNA follows: TGTGCCTGGAGTGTAAGAGGGCTAGCGGGTGACTTCTCCTACAATGAGCAGTTCTTC.

The rearrangement links TRBV7-9 to TRBJ2-3, with 7 bases that match TRBD1. Per the germline V gene, CDR1 is SEHNR and CDR2 is FQNEAQ (reference sequence). V shed 2 bases and J 5 bases; nucleotides not matched to a gene: 7. The length of the CDR3 is 15 residues. CDR3 nucleotide sequence: TGTGCCAGCAGCTTAAGGGGACAGACCATAGATACGCAGTATTTT. This encodes CASSLRGQTIDTQYF.

The chain has TRBV6-1 and TRBJ1-1; the D is unclear. The V end lost 4 bases, the J end lost 0 bases, and 12 bases lay between the germline ends. Germline loops: CDR1 MNHNS, CDR2 SASEGT. The CDR3 loop spans 15 amino acids. Written as DNA, the CDR3 is TGTGCCAGCAGTGTTTCGACGGGGATGAACACTGAAGCTTTCTTT. Protein: CASSVSTGMNTEAFF.

The chain recombines TRBV11-2 with TRBJ1-1; 9 bases map to TRBD1. CDR1 and CDR2 from the germline V gene are SGHAT and FQNNGV. V lost 6 bases, J lost 3 bases, and 5 bases stayed unmatched. The length of the CDR3 is 14 residues. The CDR3 DNA reads as TGTGCCAGCAGACCGGGACAGGGTGACACTGAAGCTTTCTTT. Protein: CASRPGQGDTEAFF.

Turning to this clone: At one of its ends the junction is not consistent with the germline gene, which may arise from a read error. The identical CDR3 is also encoded by other nucleotide sequences in the sample. This sequence joins TRBV2 and TRBJ1-6; D not certain. CDR1 is SNHLY and CDR2 is FYNNEI in the germline V gene. The CDR3 runs 15 residues. This CDR3 is CASSARKDIYSPLHF. The CDR3 DNA reads as TGTGCCAGCAGCGCAAGAAAAGACATTTATTCACCCCTACACTTT.

This clone is called medium-sized based on its frequency. V is TRBV29-1 and J is TRBJ2-1, with a possible D match to TRBD2 (6 bases). The CDR3 is 19 residues long. V lost 4 bases and J 1 base, leaving 26 bases between the germline ends. Per germline, CDR1 SQVTM and CDR2 ANQGSEA. The CDR3 reads CSVVGLLASEIFSYNEQFF. In DNA form, the CDR3 reads TGCAGCGTTGTTGGTTTATTGGCTAGCGAAATTTTTTCCTACAATGAGCAGTTCTTC.

The genes are TRBV4-1 and TRBJ2-1; 10 nucleotides line up with TRBD2. Germline V lookup: CDR1 MGHRA, CDR2 YSYEKL. V lost 0 bases, J lost 8 bases, and 10 bases stayed unmatched. This CDR3 region has 17 residues. The CDR3 sequence is CASSQDFTSGKEYEQFF. CDR3 nucleotide sequence: TGCGCCAGCAGCCAAGATTTTACTAGCGGGAAAGAATATGAGCAGTTCTTC.

The chain joins TRBV29-1 to TRBJ2-3, with D uncertain. Germline CDR1 is SQVTM and CDR2 is ANQGSEA. The CDR3 spans 10 residues. CDR3 coding DNA: TGCAGAGTGAGACTAGATACGCAGTATTTT. Translating it yields CRVRLDTQYF.

V is TRBV7-9 and J is TRBJ1-2; TRBD1 agrees at 10 bases. The trim removed 5 bases at V and 3 bases at J, leaving 9 bases unmatched. The CDR3 length is 16 residues. Germline V CDR1 and CDR2: SEHNR, FQNEAQ (reference sequence). The DNA for the CDR3 is TGTGCCAGCAGCCTCGGGACAGGGGCGGCGGACTATGGCTACACCTTC. Encoded protein: CASSLGTGAADYGYTF.

The rearrangement links TRBV29-1 to TRBJ2-7, with no clear D. The CDR3 consists of 11 residues. Looked up from germline, CDR1 is SQVTM and CDR2 is ANQGSEA. V was pared by 3 bases and J by 7 bases, with 10 bases between. This CDR3 reads CSVDEASEQYF. As DNA, the CDR3 is TGCAGCGTTGACGAGGCTTCGGAGCAGTACTTC.

The chain combines TRBV25-1 with TRBJ2-5; a weak D match, TRBD2 (5 bases). Per germline, CDR1 MGHDK and CDR2 SYGVNS. CDR3 length: 13 residues. V was trimmed by 1 base and J by 5 bases, leaving 8 bases between them. CDR3 DNA: TGTGCCAGCAGTGAATCGGGGTCCGAGACCCAGTACTTC. Translation: CASSESGSETQYF.